The 20 T cell receptor beta chains listed next were all sequenced from one sample in a study of cytomegalovirus exposure and HLA in healthy donors. This table comes from immunoSEQ multiplex PCR, and its TCRdb copy is limited to in-frame clones, with some not included. The sample has 70,000 to 75,000 clones, roughly 94% seen once. Sequences were obtained from PBMCs. The receptors derive from a man younger than 35 in good health and CMV-seropositive.

A single count supports this clone. This chain links TRBV6-6 with TRBJ2-7; 7 bases match TRBD2. Germline trimming cut 6 bases from V and 2 bases from J; bases unmatched to any gene: 7. The germline CDR1 and CDR2 sequences are MNHNY and SVGAGI (reference sequence). CDR3 length: 14 amino acids. The CDR3 DNA sequence: TGTGCCAGCAGGGTGACTAGCCGAACCTACGAGCAGTACTTC. This codes for CASRVTSRTYEQYF.

In nucleotides, the CDR3 is TGTGCCAGCAGCTTGGGCAGATTCGGCACAGATACGCAGTATTTT. As protein: CASSLGRFGTDTQYF. The genes are TRBV5-6 and TRBJ2-3; D not certain. In germline, CDR1 is SGHDT, CDR2 YYEEEE. V was pared by 0 bases and J by 1 base, with 9 bases between. This CDR3 is 15 amino acids long.

The chain carries TRBV5-1 and TRBJ1-2; D may be TRBD1 (6 bases). Trimming pared 0 bases from V and 5 bases from J, leaving 11 bases between. CDR1 and CDR2 from the germline V gene are SGHRS and YFSETQ. This CDR3 has 14 amino acids. DNA of the CDR3: TGCGCCAGCAGCTTGGGGACAGAAGTTTATGGCTACACCTTC. It is translated as CASSLGTEVYGYTF.

Regarding this clone: One junction end disagrees with the germline gene, perhaps due to a read error. DNA for the CDR3: TGTGCCAGCAGCTTGGCTAGCAGAGATACGCAGTATTTT. Translated, it gives CASSLASRDTQYF. The chain carries TRBV13 and TRBJ2-3; TRBD2 is a possible D gene (5 bases). From germline, CDR1 is PRHDT and CDR2 FYEKMQ (reference sequence). This CDR3 comprises 13 residues.

The chain employs TRBV18 and TRBJ1-4, with a weak D call TRBD1 (6 bases). The length of the CDR3 is 17 residues. Trimming removed 0 bases at V and 0 bases at J, with 11 bases between. Germline lookup yields CDR1 KGHSH and CDR2 LQKENI. The CDR3 bases are TGTGCCAGCTCACCACCGGGGGGGCTTGCAACTAATGAAAAACTGTTTTTT. Its protein product is CASSPPGGLATNEKLFF.

J is TRBJ2-1 and V is TRBV9, with 8 bases aligning to TRBD2. Germline V gene lookup returns CDR1 SGDLS and CDR2 YYNGEE. V shed 4 bases, J shed 9 bases, and the junction held 12 bases outside the gene matches. The CDR3 runs to 15 residues. The CDR3 DNA reads TGTGCCAGCAGCCAGGCCGGGACTAGGGCCCTTGAGCAGTTCTTC. Its translation: CASSQAGTRALEQFF.

V and J are TRBV4-1 and TRBJ2-1; maybe TRBD2 (5 bases). From germline, CDR1 is MGHRA and CDR2 YSYEKL. V lost 1 base and J lost 3, with 16 bases in between. This CDR3 comprises 17 residues. CDR3: CASSQGYQRRIYNEQFF. The CDR3 DNA reads TGCGCCAGCAGCCAAGGTTACCAGCGGAGAATCTACAATGAGCAGTTCTTC.

This rearrangement joins TRBV5-1 to TRBJ2-7; TRBD2 aligns across 8 bases. Germline CDR1 and CDR2: SGHRS and YFSETQ. V was clipped by 2 bases and J by 1 base; unmatched bases: 2. The CDR3 totals 14 residues. The CDR3 coding sequence is TGCGCCAGCAGCTTAGCGGGAGCTTCCTACGAGCAGTACTTC. It codes for CASSLAGASYEQYF.

The V and J genes are TRBV30 and TRBJ1-5, with D hard to call. Looked up from germline, CDR1 is GTSNPN and CDR2 is SVGIG (reference sequence). With 2 bases removed from V and 3 bases from J, the gap between germline ends came to 8 bases. The CDR3 spans 13 residues. In DNA, the CDR3 is TGTGCCTGGAGTTTACAGAACAATCAGCCCCAGCATTTT. Its translation: CAWSLQNNQPQHF.

This clone was detected only once. The V gene is TRBV9, the J gene TRBJ2-1, with D possibly being TRBD2 (5 bases). Germline CDR1 SGDLS, CDR2 YYNGEE. Trimming shortened V by 4 bases and J by 3 bases, and 14 bases separated the two germline ends. The CDR3 covers 15 residues. The CDR3 nucleotides read TGTGCCAGCAGCCCCGGAGGCTCGGTCTACAATGAGCAGTTCTTC. Translating gives CASSPGGSVYNEQFF.

The rearrangement joins TRBV5-5 to TRBJ1-2, with D perhaps matching TRBD1 (5 bases). The V gene's germline CDR1 is SGHKS and CDR2 YYEKEE (reference sequence). The CDR3 contains 14 residues. Trimming shortened V by 4 bases and J by 4 bases, and 14 bases separated the two germline ends. The CDR3 DNA reads TGTGCCAGCAGCCTGCGTCAGGGTAGCTATGGCTACACCTTC. As protein: CASSLRQGSYGYTF.

This chain links TRBV28 with TRBJ2-7; tentatively, D is TRBD1 (7 bases). The germline CDR1 and CDR2 sequences are MDHEN and SYDVKM. The CDR3 extends over 15 amino acids. V gave up 6 bases and J gave up 3 bases, with 18 bases separating them. The CDR3 is CASSSAGGIYYEQYF. The CDR3 DNA sequence: TGTGCCAGCAGCTCTGCAGGGGGGATTTACTACGAGCAGTACTTC.

The chain recombines TRBV6-1 with TRBJ2-5, with 8 bases identical to TRBD1. The length of the CDR3 is 12 residues. CDR1 and CDR2 from the germline V gene are MNHNS and SASEGT. With 6 bases clipped from V and 5 bases from J, the junction kept 2 bases outside the gene matches. The CDR3: CASRTGVETQYF. The CDR3 DNA reads as TGTGCCAGCAGGACAGGGGTCGAGACCCAGTACTTC.

The chain is built from TRBV15 and TRBJ2-3, with D hard to call. V lost 6 bases, J lost 1 base, and 8 bases lay in between. This CDR3 comprises 13 residues. Per germline, CDR1 LNHNV and CDR2 YYDKDF (reference sequence). CDR3 nucleotides: TGTGCCACCAGGTTTTATGGCACAGATACGCAGTATTTT. The encoded protein is CATRFYGTDTQYF. The whole variable domain, remainder taken from reference TRBV15 and TRBJ2-3, is DAMVIQNPRYQVTQFGKPVTLSCSQTLNHNVMYWYQQKSSQAPKLLFHYYDKDFNNEADTPDNFQSRRPNTSFCFLDIRSPGLGDTAMYLCATRFYGTDTQYFGPGTRLTVL.

The gene calls are TRBV5-4 and TRBJ1-2; TRBD1 agrees at 12 bases. Trimming removed 3 bases from V and 4 bases from J; junction bases left unmatched: 7. This CDR3 has 16 amino acids. From germline, CDR1 is SGHNT and CDR2 YYREEE (reference sequence). The CDR3 nucleotides are TGTGCCAGCAGCTCCGGGACAGGGGGCGCTGGCTATGGCTACACCTTC. It translates to CASSSGTGGAGYGYTF.

J is TRBJ2-4 and V is TRBV15; a weak D match, TRBD2 (5 bases). With 3 bases removed from V and 0 bases from J, the gap between germline ends came to 6 bases. Germline loops: CDR1 LNHNV, CDR2 YYDKDF (reference sequence). This CDR3 spans 14 amino acids. For the CDR3, the DNA is TGTGCCACCAGCAGGGAGGCAGCCAAAAACATTCAGTACTTC. It codes for CATSREAAKNIQYF.

The V and J genes are TRBV19 and TRBJ2-3; D gene unclear. The V and J ends lost 7 bases and 5 bases respectively, with 7 bases between them. The CDR3 has 11 residues. Germline assignment: CDR1 LNHDA and CDR2 SQIVND (reference sequence). CDR3 sequence (DNA): TGTGCCAGTACCCTAGGAGATACGCAGTATTTT. Its protein product is CASTLGDTQYF.

V gene TRBV7-8 combines with J gene TRBJ2-3; 12 positions agree with TRBD2. J lost 1 base, V lost 4 bases, and 6 bases had no gene match. The CDR3 is 17 residues long. Germline CDR1 is SGHVS and CDR2 is FQNEAQ. CDR3 loop: CASSSGLAGPGTDTQYF. CDR3 coding DNA: TGTGCCAGCAGCTCGGGACTAGCGGGCCCTGGCACAGATACGCAGTATTTT. The whole variable domain, remainder taken from reference TRBV7-8 and TRBJ2-3, is GAGVSQSPRYKVAKRGQDVALRCDPISGHVSLFWYQQALGQGPEFLTYFQNEAQLDKSGLPSDRFFAERPEGSVSTLKIQRTQQEDSAVYLCASSSGLAGPGTDTQYFGPGTRLTVL.

The J gene is TRBJ2-7, the V gene TRBV29-1; 11 bases align to TRBD2. The CDR3 spans 15 residues. V was clipped by 6 bases and J by 2 bases; unmatched bases: 9. CDR1 is SQVTM, CDR2 ANQGSEA, per germline. The DNA for the CDR3 is TGCAGCGTCGAACTAGCGGGAGAGAGGGCCTACGAGCAGTACTTC. This gives the protein CSVELAGERAYEQYF.

Comments on this clone: A read error may account for a junction end that differs from germline. This chain uses TRBV7-7 with TRBJ2-3; weak D call: TRBD1 (6 bases). The CDR3 extends over 16 amino acids. In germline, CDR1 is SSHAT, CDR2 FNYEAQ (reference sequence). The DNA of the CDR3 is TGTGCTAGCAGCTTAGGGGTGGGCAGGGGCTTGGATACGCAGTATTTT. As protein: CASSLGVGRGLDTQYF.